This T cell receptor beta chain stems from a study of vaccination and CD4 T cells after COVID-19. This sample's treatment: approximately 9-day PBMC culture with coronavirus spike peptide pools or control peptides (ViraFEST assay). An Oncomine TCR Beta short-read assay was used to sequence the DNA from cultured CD4+ T cells. TCRdb re-derived calls from the PCR reads in MiXCR, one entry per CDR3 protein. Here the sample spans about 18,000 distinct CDR3 sequences, approximately 49% being singletons. The junction had 5 bases not matched to a gene; V was cut back by 6 bases and J by 0 bases. CDR1 is MNHEY and CDR2 is SVGEGT in the germline V gene. This CDR3 spans 14 amino acids. Worth noting for this clonotype: The antigen is unknown.

The material sequenced was CD4+ T cells from blood, cultured in vitro. The origin of this receptor is a human donor who had recovered from COVID-19. The chain is built from TRBV6-2 or TRBV6-3 and TRBJ2-7; TRBD2 matches at 7 bases. CDR3 nucleotides: TGTGCCAGCAGGCCCCTAGCGGTCTCCTACGAGCAGTACTTC. Protein: CASRPLAVSYEQYF.